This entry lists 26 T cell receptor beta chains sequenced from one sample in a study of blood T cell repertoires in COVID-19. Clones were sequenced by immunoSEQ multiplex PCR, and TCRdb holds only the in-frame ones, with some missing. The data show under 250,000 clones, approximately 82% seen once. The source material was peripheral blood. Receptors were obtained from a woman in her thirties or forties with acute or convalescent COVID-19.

CDR3 sequence reads: CASSLAAGNTEAFF. For the CDR3, the DNA is TGTGCCAGCAGCTTAGCAGCAGGGAACACTGAAGCTTTCTTT. V is TRBV11-2 and J is TRBJ1-1, with D uncertain. Germline CDR1 SGHAT, CDR2 FQNNGV. V was trimmed by 1 base and J by 1 base, leaving 7 bases between them. This CDR3 region has 14 residues.

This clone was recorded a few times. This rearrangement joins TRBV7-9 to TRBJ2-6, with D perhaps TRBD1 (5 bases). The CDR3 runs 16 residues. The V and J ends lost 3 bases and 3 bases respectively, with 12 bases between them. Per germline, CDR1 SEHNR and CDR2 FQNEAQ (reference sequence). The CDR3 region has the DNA TGTGCCAGCAGCTTCTCAGGGCTGGGTGGGGCCAACGTCCTGACTTTC. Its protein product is CASSFSGLGGANVLTF.

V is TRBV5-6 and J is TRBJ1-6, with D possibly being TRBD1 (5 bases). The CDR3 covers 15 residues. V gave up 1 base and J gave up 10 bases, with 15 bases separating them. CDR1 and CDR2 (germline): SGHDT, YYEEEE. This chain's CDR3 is CASSLRTREGSPLHF. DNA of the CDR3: TGTGCCAGCAGCTTGAGAACCAGGGAAGGCTCACCCCTCCACTTT.

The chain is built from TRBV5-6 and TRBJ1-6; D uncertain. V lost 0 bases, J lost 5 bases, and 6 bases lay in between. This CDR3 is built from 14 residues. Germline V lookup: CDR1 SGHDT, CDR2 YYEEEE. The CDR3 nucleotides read TGTGCCAGCAGCTTGGACACCAATAATTCACCCCTCCACTTT. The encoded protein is CASSLDTNNSPLHF.

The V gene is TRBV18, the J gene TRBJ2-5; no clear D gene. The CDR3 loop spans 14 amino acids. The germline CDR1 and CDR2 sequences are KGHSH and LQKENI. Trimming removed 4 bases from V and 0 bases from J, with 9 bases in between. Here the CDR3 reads CASSQSAYQETQYF. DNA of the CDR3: TGTGCCAGCTCACAAAGCGCGTACCAAGAGACCCAGTACTTC.

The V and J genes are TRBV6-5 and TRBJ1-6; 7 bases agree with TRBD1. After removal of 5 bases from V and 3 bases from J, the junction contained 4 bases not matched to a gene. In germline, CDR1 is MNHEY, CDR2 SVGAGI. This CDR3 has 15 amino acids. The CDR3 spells CASSNQGVYNSPLHF. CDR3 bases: TGTGCCAGCAGTAATCAGGGGGTCTATAATTCACCCCTCCACTTT.

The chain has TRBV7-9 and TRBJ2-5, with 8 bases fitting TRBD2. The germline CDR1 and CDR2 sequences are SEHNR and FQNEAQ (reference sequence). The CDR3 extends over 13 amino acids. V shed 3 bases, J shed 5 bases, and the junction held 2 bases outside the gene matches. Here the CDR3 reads CASSLGGRETQYF. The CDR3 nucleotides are TGTGCCAGCAGCTTGGGCGGGAGGGAGACCCAGTACTTC.

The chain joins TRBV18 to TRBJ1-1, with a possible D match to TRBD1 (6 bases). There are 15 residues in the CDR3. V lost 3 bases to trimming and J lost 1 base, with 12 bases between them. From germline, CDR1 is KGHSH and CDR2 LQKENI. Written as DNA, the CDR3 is TGTGCCAGCTCACCCCCAGGGGCGTGGAACACTGAAGCTTTCTTT. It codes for CASSPPGAWNTEAFF.

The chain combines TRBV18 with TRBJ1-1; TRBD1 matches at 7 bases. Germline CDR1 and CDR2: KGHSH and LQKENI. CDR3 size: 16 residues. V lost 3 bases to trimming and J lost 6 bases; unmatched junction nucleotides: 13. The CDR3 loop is CASSPWPETGQSEAFF. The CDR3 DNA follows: TGTGCCAGCTCACCGTGGCCTGAGACAGGGCAATCTGAAGCTTTCTTT.

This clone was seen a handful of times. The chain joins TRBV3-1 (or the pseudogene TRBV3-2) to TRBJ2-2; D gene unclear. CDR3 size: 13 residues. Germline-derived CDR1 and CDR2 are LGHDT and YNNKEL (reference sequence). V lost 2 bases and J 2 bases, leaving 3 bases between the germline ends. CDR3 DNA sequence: TGTGCCAGCAGCCAATCTAACACCGGGGAGCTGTTTTTT. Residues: CASSQSNTGELFF.

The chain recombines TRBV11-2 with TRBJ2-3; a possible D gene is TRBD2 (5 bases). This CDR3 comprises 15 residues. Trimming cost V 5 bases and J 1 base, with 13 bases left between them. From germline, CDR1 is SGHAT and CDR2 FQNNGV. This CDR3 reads CASSQVGVRTDTQYF. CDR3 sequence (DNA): TGTGCCAGCAGCCAGGTCGGGGTCCGCACAGATACGCAGTATTTT.

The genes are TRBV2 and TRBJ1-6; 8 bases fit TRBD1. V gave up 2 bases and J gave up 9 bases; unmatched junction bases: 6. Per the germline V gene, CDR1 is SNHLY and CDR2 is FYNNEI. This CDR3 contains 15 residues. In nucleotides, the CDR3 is TGTGCCAGCAGTGAACTGGACAGGGATAGTTCACCCCTCCACTTT. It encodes CASSELDRDSSPLHF.

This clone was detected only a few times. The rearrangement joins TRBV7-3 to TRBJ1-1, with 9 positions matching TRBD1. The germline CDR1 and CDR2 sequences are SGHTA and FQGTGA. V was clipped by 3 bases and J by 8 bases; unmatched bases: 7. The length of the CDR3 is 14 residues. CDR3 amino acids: CASSLDGGTGEAFF. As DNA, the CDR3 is TGTGCCAGCAGCTTGGACGGGGGGACAGGGGAAGCTTTCTTT.

The CDR3 loop is CASSLGGTAMNTEAFF. CDR3 coding DNA: TGTGCCAGCAGCTTAGGGGGGACAGCTATGAACACTGAAGCTTTCTTT. This chain connects TRBV7-2 to TRBJ1-1, with 7 bases lining up with TRBD1. Germline V gene lookup returns CDR1 SGHTA and CDR2 FQGNSA. The CDR3 is made up of 16 amino acids. V shed 1 base, J shed 0 bases, and the junction held 5 bases outside the gene matches. Looking up the rest from reference TRBV7-2 and TRBJ1-1 gives the full variable domain: GAGVSQSPSNKVTEKGKDVELRCDPISGHTALYWYRQSLGQGLEFLIYFQGNSAPDKSGLPSDRFSAERTGGSVSTLTIQRTQQEDSAVYLCASSLGGTAMNTEAFFGQGTRLTVV.

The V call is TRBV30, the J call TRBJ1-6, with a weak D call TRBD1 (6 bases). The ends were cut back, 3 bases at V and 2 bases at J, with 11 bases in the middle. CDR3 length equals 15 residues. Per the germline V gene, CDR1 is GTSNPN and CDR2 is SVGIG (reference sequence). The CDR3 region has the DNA TGTGCCTGGAGCCTCCGGGACACCTATAATTCACCCCTCCACTTT. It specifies CAWSLRDTYNSPLHF.

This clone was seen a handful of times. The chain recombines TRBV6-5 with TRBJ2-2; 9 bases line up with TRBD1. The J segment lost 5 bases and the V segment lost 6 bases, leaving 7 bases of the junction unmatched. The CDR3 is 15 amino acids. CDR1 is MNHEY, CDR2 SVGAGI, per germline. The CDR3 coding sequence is TGTGCCAGCAGAACCGGGACAGGGCGGACCGGGGAGCTGTTTTTT. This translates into CASRTGTGRTGELFF.

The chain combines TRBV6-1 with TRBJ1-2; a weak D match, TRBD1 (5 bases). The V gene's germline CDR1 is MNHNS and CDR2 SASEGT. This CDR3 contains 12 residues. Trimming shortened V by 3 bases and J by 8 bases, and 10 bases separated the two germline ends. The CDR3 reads CASSDGGWGYTF. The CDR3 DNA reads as TGTGCCAGCAGTGACGGGGGTTGGGGCTACACCTTC.

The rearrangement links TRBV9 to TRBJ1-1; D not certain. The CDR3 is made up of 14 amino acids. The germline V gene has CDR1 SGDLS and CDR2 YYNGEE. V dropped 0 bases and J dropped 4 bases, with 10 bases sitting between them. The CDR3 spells CASSVAPQFTEAFF. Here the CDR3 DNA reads TGTGCCAGCAGCGTAGCCCCTCAGTTCACTGAAGCTTTCTTT.

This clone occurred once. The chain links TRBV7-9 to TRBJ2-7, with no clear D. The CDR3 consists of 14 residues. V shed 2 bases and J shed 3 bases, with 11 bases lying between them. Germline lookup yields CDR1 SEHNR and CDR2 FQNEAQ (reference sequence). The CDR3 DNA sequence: TGTGCCAGCAGCTTAAGTACGCGGAGCTACGAGCAGTACTTC. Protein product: CASSLSTRSYEQYF.

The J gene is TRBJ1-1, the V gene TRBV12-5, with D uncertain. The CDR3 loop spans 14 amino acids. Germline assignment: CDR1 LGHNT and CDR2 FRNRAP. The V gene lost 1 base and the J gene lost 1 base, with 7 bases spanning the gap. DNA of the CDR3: TGTGCTAGTGGTTTGGGAGGGAGGAACACTGAAGCTTTCTTT. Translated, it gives CASGLGGRNTEAFF.

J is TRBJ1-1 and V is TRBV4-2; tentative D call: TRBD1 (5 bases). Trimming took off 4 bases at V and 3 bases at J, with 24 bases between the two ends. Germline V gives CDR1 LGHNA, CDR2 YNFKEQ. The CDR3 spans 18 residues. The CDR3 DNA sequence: TGTGCCAGCAGCCGGAATCAGGGCCCGGTTTCGGTGGACACTGAAGCTTTCTTT. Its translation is CASSRNQGPVSVDTEAFF.

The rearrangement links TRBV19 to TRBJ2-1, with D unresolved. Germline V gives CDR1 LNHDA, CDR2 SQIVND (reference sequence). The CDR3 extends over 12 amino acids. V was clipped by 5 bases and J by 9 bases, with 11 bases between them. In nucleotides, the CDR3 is TGTGCCAGTAGTTATCAGAGAGGTGAGCAGTTCTTC. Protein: CASSYQRGEQFF.

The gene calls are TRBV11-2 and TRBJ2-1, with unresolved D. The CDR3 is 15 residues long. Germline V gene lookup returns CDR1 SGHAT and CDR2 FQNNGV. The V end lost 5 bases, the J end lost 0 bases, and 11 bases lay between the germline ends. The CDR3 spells CASSILPSSYNEQFF. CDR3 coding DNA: TGTGCCAGCAGCATACTACCGAGCTCCTACAATGAGCAGTTCTTC.

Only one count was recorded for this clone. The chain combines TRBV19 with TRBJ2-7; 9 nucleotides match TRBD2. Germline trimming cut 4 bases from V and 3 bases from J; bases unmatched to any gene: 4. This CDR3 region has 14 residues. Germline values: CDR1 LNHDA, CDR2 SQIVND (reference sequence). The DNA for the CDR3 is TGTGCCAGTAGTAGTAGCGGGGGAATCTACGAGCAGTACTTC. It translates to CASSSSGGIYEQYF. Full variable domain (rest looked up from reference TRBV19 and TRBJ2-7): DGGITQSPKYLFRKEGQNVTLSCEQNLNHDAMYWYRQDPGQGLRLIYYSQIVNDFQKGDIAEGYSVSREKKESFPLTVTSAQKNPTAFYLCASSSSGGIYEQYFGPGTRLTVT.

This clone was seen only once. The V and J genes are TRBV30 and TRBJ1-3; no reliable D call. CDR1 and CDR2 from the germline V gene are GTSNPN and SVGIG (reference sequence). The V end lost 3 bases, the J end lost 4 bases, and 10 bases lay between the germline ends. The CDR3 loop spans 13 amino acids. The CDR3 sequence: CAWSLWAGNTIYF. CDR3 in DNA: TGTGCCTGGAGCCTGTGGGCGGGAAACACCATATATTTT.

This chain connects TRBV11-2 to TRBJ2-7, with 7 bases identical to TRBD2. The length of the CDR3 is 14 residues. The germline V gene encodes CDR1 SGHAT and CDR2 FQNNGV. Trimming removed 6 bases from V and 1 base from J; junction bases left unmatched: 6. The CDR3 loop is CASSSGGGSYEQYF. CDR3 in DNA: TGTGCCAGCAGTTCCGGCGGGGGATCCTACGAGCAGTACTTC.